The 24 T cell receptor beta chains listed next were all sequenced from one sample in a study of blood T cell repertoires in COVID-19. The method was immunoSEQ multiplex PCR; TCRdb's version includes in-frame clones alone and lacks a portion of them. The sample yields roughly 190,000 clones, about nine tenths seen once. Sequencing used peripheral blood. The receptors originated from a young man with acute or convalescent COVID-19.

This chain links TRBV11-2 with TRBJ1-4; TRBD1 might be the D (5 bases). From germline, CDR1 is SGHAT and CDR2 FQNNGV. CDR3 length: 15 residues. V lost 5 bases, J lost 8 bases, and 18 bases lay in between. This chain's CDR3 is CASSPAQRGREKLFF. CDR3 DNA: TGTGCCAGCAGCCCGGCTCAGCGGGGCCGGGAAAAACTGTTTTTT.

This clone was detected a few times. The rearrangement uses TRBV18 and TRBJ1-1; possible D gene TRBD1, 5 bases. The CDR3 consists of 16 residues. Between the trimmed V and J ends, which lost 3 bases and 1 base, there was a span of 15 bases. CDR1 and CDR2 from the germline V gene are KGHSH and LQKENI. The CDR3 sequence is CASSPSAAGGNTEAFF. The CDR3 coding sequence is TGTGCCAGCTCACCTTCTGCCGCCGGGGGGAACACTGAAGCTTTCTTT.

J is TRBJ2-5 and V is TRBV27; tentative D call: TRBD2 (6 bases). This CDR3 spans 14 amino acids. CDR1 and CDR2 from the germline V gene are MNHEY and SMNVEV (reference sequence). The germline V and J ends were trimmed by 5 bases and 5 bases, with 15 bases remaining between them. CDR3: CASSGWGDWETQYF. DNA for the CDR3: TGTGCCAGCAGTGGGTGGGGGGATTGGGAGACCCAGTACTTC.

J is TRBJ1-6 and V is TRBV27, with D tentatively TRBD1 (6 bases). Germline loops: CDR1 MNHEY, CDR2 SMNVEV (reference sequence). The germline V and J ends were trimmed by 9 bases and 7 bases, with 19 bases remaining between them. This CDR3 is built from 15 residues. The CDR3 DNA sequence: TGTGCCAGTCGCCGGGACATTGGCGGGAATTCACCCCTCCACTTT. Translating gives CASRRDIGGNSPLHF.

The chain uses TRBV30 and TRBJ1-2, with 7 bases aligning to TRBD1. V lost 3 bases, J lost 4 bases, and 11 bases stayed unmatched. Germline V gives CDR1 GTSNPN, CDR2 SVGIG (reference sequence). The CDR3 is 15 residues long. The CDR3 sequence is CAWRGDSLVVYGYTF. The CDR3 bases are TGTGCCTGGAGGGGGGACAGCTTAGTTGTCTATGGCTACACCTTC.

The CDR3 here is CASSRRGSNTGELFF. The DNA for the CDR3 is TGTGCCAGCAGTAGGCGCGGGAGTAACACCGGGGAGCTGTTTTTT. This sequence joins TRBV6-5 and TRBJ2-2; TRBD2 agrees at 7 bases. Germline CDR1 MNHEY, CDR2 SVGAGI. Trimming removed 5 bases from V and 2 bases from J; junction bases left unmatched: 5. The CDR3 is 15 amino acids.

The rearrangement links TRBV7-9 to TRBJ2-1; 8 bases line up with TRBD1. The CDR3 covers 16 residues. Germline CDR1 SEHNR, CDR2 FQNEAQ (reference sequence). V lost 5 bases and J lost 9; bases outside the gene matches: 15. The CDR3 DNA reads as TGTGCCAGCAGCCCCCGGGACAGGCTCGACGGGGGTGAGCAGTTCTTC. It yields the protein CASSPRDRLDGGEQFF.

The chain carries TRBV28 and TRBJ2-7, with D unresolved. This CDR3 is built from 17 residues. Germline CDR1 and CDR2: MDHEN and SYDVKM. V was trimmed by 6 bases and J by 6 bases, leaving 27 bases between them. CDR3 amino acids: CASSDPSRAASRREQYF. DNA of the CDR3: TGTGCCAGCAGCGACCCCTCCCGAGCAGCGAGTCGGCGCGAGCAGTACTTC.

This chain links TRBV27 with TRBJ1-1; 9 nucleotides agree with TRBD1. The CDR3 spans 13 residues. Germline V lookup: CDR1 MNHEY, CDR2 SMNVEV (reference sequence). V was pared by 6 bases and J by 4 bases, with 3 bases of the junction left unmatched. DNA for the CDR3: TGTGCCAGCAGACAGGGGGCAGGCACTGAAGCTTTCTTT. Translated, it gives CASRQGAGTEAFF.

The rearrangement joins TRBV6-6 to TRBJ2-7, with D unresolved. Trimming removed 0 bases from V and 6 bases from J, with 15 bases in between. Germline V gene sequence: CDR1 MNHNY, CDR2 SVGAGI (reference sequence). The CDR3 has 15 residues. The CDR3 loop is CASSYSVSSALEQYF. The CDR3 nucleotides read TGTGCCAGCAGTTACTCGGTGTCGAGTGCTCTCGAGCAGTACTTC.

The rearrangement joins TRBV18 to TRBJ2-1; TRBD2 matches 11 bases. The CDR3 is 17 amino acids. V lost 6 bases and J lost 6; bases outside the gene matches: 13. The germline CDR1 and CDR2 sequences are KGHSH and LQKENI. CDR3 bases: TGTGCCAGCTCCCTGACCTTACTAGCGGGAGTCGGCAATGAGCAGTTCTTC. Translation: CASSLTLLAGVGNEQFF.

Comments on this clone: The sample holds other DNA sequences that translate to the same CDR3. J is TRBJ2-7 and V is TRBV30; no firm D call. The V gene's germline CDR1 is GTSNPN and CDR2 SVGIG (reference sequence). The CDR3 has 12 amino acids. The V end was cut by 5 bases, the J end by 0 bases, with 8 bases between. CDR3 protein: CAWGRSSYEQYF. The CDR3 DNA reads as TGTGCCTGGGGTAGGAGCTCCTACGAGCAGTACTTC.

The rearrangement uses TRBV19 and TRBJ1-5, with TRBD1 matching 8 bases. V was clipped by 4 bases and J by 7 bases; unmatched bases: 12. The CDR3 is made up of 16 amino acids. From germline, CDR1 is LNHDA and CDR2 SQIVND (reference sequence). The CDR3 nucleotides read TGTGCCAGTAGTAAGGGGATTACGACAGGGGACCAGCCCCAGCATTTT. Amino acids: CASSKGITTGDQPQHF. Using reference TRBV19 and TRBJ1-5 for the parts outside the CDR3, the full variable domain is DGGITQSPKYLFRKEGQNVTLSCEQNLNHDAMYWYRQDPGQGLRLIYYSQIVNDFQKGDIAEGYSVSREKKESFPLTVTSAQKNPTAFYLCASSKGITTGDQPQHFGDGTRLSIL.

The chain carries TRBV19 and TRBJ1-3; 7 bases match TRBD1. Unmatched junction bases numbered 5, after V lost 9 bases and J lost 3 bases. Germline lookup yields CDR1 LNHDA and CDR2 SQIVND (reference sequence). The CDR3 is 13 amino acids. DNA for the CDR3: TGTGCCAGGGGACAGAACCATGGAAACACCATATATTTT. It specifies CARGQNHGNTIYF.

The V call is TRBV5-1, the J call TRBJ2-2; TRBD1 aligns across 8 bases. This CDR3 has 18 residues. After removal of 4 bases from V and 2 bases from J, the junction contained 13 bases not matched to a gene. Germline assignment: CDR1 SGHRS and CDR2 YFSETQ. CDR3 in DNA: TGCGCCAGCAGCAACCACCTCGGACAGGGACAAAACACCGGGGAGCTGTTTTTT. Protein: CASSNHLGQGQNTGELFF.

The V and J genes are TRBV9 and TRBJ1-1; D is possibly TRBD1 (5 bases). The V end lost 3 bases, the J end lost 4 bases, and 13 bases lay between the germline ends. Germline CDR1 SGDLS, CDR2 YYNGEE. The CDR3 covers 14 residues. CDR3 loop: CASSATGGRTEAFF. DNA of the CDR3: TGTGCCAGCAGCGCAACAGGAGGGCGCACTGAAGCTTTCTTT.

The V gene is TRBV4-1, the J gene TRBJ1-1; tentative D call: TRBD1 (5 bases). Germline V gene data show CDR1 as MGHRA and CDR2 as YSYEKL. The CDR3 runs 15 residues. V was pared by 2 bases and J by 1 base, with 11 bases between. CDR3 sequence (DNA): TGCGCCAGCAGCCAACCCCCAACAGGGAACACTGAAGCTTTCTTT. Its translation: CASSQPPTGNTEAFF.

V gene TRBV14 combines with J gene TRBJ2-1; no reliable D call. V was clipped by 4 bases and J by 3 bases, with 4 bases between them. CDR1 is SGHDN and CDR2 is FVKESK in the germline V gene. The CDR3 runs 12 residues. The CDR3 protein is CASSPVYNEQFF. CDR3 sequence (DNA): TGTGCCAGCAGCCCCGTCTACAATGAGCAGTTCTTC.

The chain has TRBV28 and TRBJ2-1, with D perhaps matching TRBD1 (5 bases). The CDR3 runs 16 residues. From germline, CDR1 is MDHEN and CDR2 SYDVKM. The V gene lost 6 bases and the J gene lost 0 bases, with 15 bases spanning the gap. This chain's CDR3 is CASRYHDRSSYNEQFF. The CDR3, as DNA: TGTGCCAGCAGGTACCACGACAGAAGCTCCTACAATGAGCAGTTCTTC.

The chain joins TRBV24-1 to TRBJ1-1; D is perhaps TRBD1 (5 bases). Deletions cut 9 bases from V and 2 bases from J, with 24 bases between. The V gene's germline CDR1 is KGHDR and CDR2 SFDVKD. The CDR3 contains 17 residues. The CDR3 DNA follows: TGTGCCACCCGGGGGATACCACATGGCGGGGTTAACACTGAAGCTTTCTTT. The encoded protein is CATRGIPHGGVNTEAFF.

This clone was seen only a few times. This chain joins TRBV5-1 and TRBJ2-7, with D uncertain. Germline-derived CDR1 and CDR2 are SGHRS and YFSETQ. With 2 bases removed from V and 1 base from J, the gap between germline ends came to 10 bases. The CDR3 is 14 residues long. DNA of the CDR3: TGCGCCAGCAGCTTAACGGAGCGATCCTACGAGCAGTACTTC. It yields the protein CASSLTERSYEQYF. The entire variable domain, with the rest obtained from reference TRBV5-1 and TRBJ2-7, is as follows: KAGVTQTPRYLIKTRGQQVTLSCSPISGHRSVSWYQQTPGQGLQFLFEYFSETQRNKGNFPGRFSGRQFSNSRSEMNVSTLELGDSALYLCASSLTERSYEQYFGPGTRLTVT.

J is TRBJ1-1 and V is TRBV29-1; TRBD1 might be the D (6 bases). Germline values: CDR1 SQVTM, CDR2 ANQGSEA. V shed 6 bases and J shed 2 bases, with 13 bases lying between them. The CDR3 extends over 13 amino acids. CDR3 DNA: TGCAGCGTGTCTGACAGGACAAACACTGAAGCTTTCTTT. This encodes CSVSDRTNTEAFF.

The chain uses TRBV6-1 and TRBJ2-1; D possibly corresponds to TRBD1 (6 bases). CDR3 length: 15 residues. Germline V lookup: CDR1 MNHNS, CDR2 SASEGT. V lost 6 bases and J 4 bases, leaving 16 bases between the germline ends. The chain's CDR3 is CASRAPGAIYNEQFF. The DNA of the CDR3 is TGTGCCAGCAGGGCACCAGGGGCCATATACAATGAGCAGTTCTTC.

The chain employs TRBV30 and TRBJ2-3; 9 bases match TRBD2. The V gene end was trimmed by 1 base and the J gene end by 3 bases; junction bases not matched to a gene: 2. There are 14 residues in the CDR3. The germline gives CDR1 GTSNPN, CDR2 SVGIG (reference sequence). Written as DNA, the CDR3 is TGTGCCTGGAGTGGGACTAGCGTTACAGATACGCAGTATTTT. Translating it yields CAWSGTSVTDTQYF.